Shown below are 21 T cell receptor beta chains from a single sample sequenced in a study of T cell clonotyping in hematopoietic cell transplantation. Measured with immunoSEQ multiplex PCR; TCRdb has only the in-frame clones, and not every one. This sample has roughly 4,500 clones, with approximately 85% found just once. Here the sequenced sample was peripheral blood mononuclear cells, taken 180 days after allogeneic stem cell transplant. These receptors were obtained from a male patient aged 55 to 69 who had an allogeneic stem cell transplant from an unrelated donor, so T cells may come from the graft donor. Some clones in this sample may be carry-over from other donors' samples.

This clone was seen more than once but under ten times. The CDR3 protein is CASIKGARNTEAFF. The CDR3 DNA reads as TGTGCCAGCATTAAGGGGGCGCGTAACACTGAAGCTTTCTTT. The chain links TRBV27 to TRBJ1-1; TRBD1 agrees at 7 bases. The V gene's germline CDR1 is MNHEY and CDR2 SMNVEV (reference sequence). V was pared by 7 bases and J by 2 bases, with 7 bases of the junction left unmatched. This CDR3 spans 14 amino acids.

The V and J genes are TRBV7-3 and TRBJ2-5; weak D call: TRBD2 (6 bases). CDR1 and CDR2 (germline): SGHTA, FQGTGA. CDR3 length: 14 residues. The V gene lost 2 bases and the J gene lost 2 bases, with 9 bases spanning the gap. CDR3 residues: CASSLGGKQETQYF. The CDR3 coding sequence is TGTGCCAGCAGCTTAGGGGGGAAGCAAGAGACCCAGTACTTC.

The chain uses TRBV5-6 and TRBJ2-3, with 7 bases aligning to TRBD1. V trimming: 4 bases; J trimming: 6 bases; junction bases outside the gene matches: 2. The CDR3 is made up of 12 amino acids. Per the germline V gene, CDR1 is SGHDT and CDR2 is YYEEEE. DNA for the CDR3: TGTGCCAGCAGCCTGGGACAGGATACGCAGTATTTT. Residues: CASSLGQDTQYF.

V is TRBV16 and J is TRBJ2-7, with D hard to call. Germline CDR1 KGHSY, CDR2 FQNENV. Trimming pared 0 bases from V and 4 bases from J, leaving 4 bases between. The CDR3 runs to 12 residues. CDR3 in DNA: TGTGCCAGCAGCCAATCCAGTTACGAGCAGTACTTC. Protein: CASSQSSYEQYF.

The chain's CDR3 is CSVETGSNEKLFF. The CDR3 DNA sequence: TGCAGCGTCGAGACAGGATCTAATGAAAAACTGTTTTTT. The chain is built from TRBV29-1 and TRBJ1-4; the D gene is possibly TRBD1 (6 bases). Trimming removed 6 bases at V and 3 bases at J, with 11 bases between. Germline CDR1 and CDR2: SQVTM and ANQGSEA. The CDR3 has 13 residues.

This chain connects TRBV19 to TRBJ2-3; 10 nucleotides line up with TRBD2. Germline-derived CDR1 and CDR2 are LNHDA and SQIVND (reference sequence). J lost 4 bases, V lost 5 bases, and 12 bases had no gene match. The CDR3 has 17 residues. CDR3 sequence reads: CASSAYGLAEGADTQYF. The CDR3 DNA is TGTGCCAGTAGTGCCTATGGACTAGCGGAGGGGGCAGATACGCAGTATTTT.

The chain couples TRBV28 to TRBJ2-7, with D unclear. The CDR3 extends over 12 amino acids. V lost 1 base to trimming and J lost 3 bases, with 4 bases between them. Germline lookup yields CDR1 MDHEN and CDR2 SYDVKM. CDR3 region: CASSLLFYEQYF. The CDR3 DNA reads TGTGCCAGCAGTTTATTATTCTACGAGCAGTACTTC. Together with reference TRBV28 and TRBJ2-7, the CDR3 gives the full variable domain: DVKVTQSSRYLVKRTGEKVFLECVQDMDHENMFWYRQDPGLGLRLIYFSYDVKMKEKGDIPEGYSVSREKKERFSLILESASTNQTSMYLCASSLLFYEQYFGPGTRLTVT.

This chain uses TRBV5-4 with TRBJ2-3; D is possibly TRBD2 (6 bases). The CDR3 has 16 residues. V lost 0 bases and J 5 bases, leaving 16 bases between the germline ends. Germline V gene lookup returns CDR1 SGHNT and CDR2 YYREEE (reference sequence). CDR3 loop: CASSLGAGGAGDTQYF. In nucleotides, the CDR3 is TGTGCCAGCAGCTTGGGGGCGGGCGGGGCCGGAGATACGCAGTATTTT.

The chain uses TRBV5-1 and TRBJ2-5; D call uncertain. Germline CDR1 reads SGHRS; CDR2 reads YFSETQ. V lost 3 bases, J lost 2 bases, and 14 bases lay in between. The CDR3 totals 15 residues. CDR3 nucleotide sequence: TGCGCCAGCAGCTCGGAGAGGACCCTACAAGAGACCCAGTACTTC. Its protein product is CASSSERTLQETQYF.

The chain is built from TRBV18 and TRBJ2-2; TRBD1 matches at 9 bases. CDR1 is KGHSH and CDR2 is LQKENI in the germline V gene. Germline trimming cut 4 bases from V and 4 bases from J; bases unmatched to any gene: 10. The CDR3 sequence is 17 residues long. CDR3 in amino acids: CASSLFSGQGLTGELFF. For the CDR3, the DNA is TGTGCCAGCTCACTCTTCTCGGGACAGGGTCTCACCGGGGAGCTGTTTTTT.

The J gene is TRBJ2-7, the V gene TRBV27, with 10 bases aligning to TRBD1. Germline CDR1 reads MNHEY; CDR2 reads SMNVEV (reference sequence). The junction had 5 bases not matched to a gene; V was cut back by 3 bases and J by 6 bases. The CDR3 totals 14 residues. The CDR3 loop reads CASSFGQGGSEQYF. CDR3 sequence (DNA): TGTGCCAGCAGTTTCGGACAGGGGGGGAGCGAGCAGTACTTC.

The genes are TRBV4-3 and TRBJ1-2; D ambiguous. V was cut by 0 bases and J by 8 bases, with 16 bases left in between. This CDR3 region has 15 residues. Germline assignment: CDR1 LGHNA and CDR2 YSLEER. CDR3 nucleotides: TGCGCCAGCAGCCAAGATACAAGGCATGGAGGCGGCTACACCTTC. This encodes CASSQDTRHGGGYTF.

The V call is TRBV6-5, the J call TRBJ2-7; 9 bases agree with TRBD2. This CDR3 region has 15 residues. The V segment lost 4 bases and the J segment 0 bases; nucleotides outside the gene matches: 4. Germline CDR1 and CDR2: MNHEY and SVGAGI. The CDR3 loop reads CASSWQRGDSYEQYF. In DNA, the CDR3 is TGTGCCAGCAGTTGGCAGCGGGGGGACTCCTACGAGCAGTACTTC.

This clone appeared a single time. The chain carries TRBV27 and TRBJ2-1; 10 bases line up with TRBD2. Germline values: CDR1 MNHEY, CDR2 SMNVEV (reference sequence). This CDR3 has 16 amino acids. V lost 3 bases and J lost 6; bases outside the gene matches: 8. The chain's CDR3 is CASSFSGTSAVNEQFF. CDR3 DNA sequence: TGTGCCAGCAGTTTTTCCGGGACTAGCGCCGTCAATGAGCAGTTCTTC.

This chain connects TRBV7-9 to TRBJ2-7; D may match TRBD1 or TRBD2 (5 bases each). The CDR3 totals 13 residues. Germline V gives CDR1 SEHNR, CDR2 FQNEAQ (reference sequence). Trimming removed 3 bases at V and 11 bases at J, with 17 bases between. The CDR3 sequence is CASSFPGPEGKYF. CDR3 sequence (DNA): TGTGCCAGCAGCTTTCCCGGCCCTGAGGGGAAGTACTTC. The whole variable domain, remainder taken from reference TRBV7-9 and TRBJ2-7, is DTGVSQNPRHKITKRGQNVTFRCDPISEHNRLYWYRQTLGQGPEFLTYFQNEAQLEKSRLLSDRFSAERPKGSFSTLEIQRTEQGDSAMYLCASSFPGPEGKYFGPGTRLTVT.

Only one count was recorded for this clone. The gene calls are TRBV15 and TRBJ2-3, with 14 bases aligning to TRBD2. Germline CDR1 LNHNV, CDR2 YYDKDF (reference sequence). The CDR3 is 17 amino acids. V gave up 4 bases and J gave up 3 bases; unmatched junction bases: 6. The CDR3 coding sequence is TGTGCCACCAGCATCGGGACTAGCGGGAGTTGGACAGATACGCAGTATTTT. Translated: CATSIGTSGSWTDTQYF.

V is TRBV7-9 and J is TRBJ2-2, with TRBD1 matching 7 bases. Per the germline V gene, CDR1 is SEHNR and CDR2 is FQNEAQ (reference sequence). After removal of 5 bases from V and 2 bases from J, the junction contained 14 bases not matched to a gene. This CDR3 comprises 18 residues. CDR3 sequence: CASSTGSLGTENTGELFF. The CDR3 DNA reads TGTGCCAGCAGCACCGGGTCGCTTGGGACAGAAAACACCGGGGAGCTGTTTTTT.

The chain recombines TRBV7-9 with TRBJ2-7, with 10 bases that match TRBD2. Germline CDR1 reads SEHNR; CDR2 reads FQNEAQ (reference sequence). After removal of 1 base from V and 3 bases from J, the junction contained 9 bases not matched to a gene. CDR3 length: 17 amino acids. The CDR3 region has the DNA TGTGCCAGCAGCTTAGGGACTAGCGGAACTATGAACTACGAGCAGTACTTC. Amino acid sequence: CASSLGTSGTMNYEQYF.

The V call is TRBV28, the J call TRBJ1-5; no reliable D call. The V gene's germline CDR1 is MDHEN and CDR2 SYDVKM. This CDR3 has 14 residues. V was clipped by 2 bases and J by 2 bases, with 7 bases between them. DNA for the CDR3: TGTGCCAGCAGTTTAGGTGGGGGCAATCAGCCCCAGCATTTT. Its translation is CASSLGGGNQPQHF.

The chain carries TRBV7-2 and TRBJ2-7; D gene ambiguous. This CDR3 contains 16 residues. V lost 5 bases to trimming and J lost 0 bases, with 17 bases between them. Germline-derived CDR1 and CDR2 are SGHTA and FQGNSA. As DNA, the CDR3 is TGTGCCAGCAGCCCGAGTCGGGCGCTGAGCTCCTACGAGCAGTACTTC. This codes for CASSPSRALSSYEQYF.

This clone was seen a handful of times. The chain employs TRBV28 and TRBJ1-6; the D gene is possibly TRBD1 (5 bases). The CDR3 totals 15 residues. Deletions cut 6 bases from V and 4 bases from J, with 13 bases between. The germline V gene has CDR1 MDHEN and CDR2 SYDVKM. The CDR3: CASRDIDSYNSPLHF. CDR3 coding DNA: TGTGCCAGCAGGGACATCGACAGTTATAATTCACCCCTCCACTTT.